The rows below give T cell receptor beta chains drawn from one sample of a study of T cell responses to AZD1222 COVID-19 vaccine. Assay: immunoSEQ multiplex PCR; the TCRdb copy retains only in-frame clones and omits some. The data hold roughly 92,000 clones, with about 89% observed a single time. The sequencing here drew on peripheral blood, taken 28 days after the second AZD1222 dose. Receptor source: an adult who received the AZD1222 COVID-19 vaccine. Each CDR3 is given with its conserved first and last residue. The order of the fields is CDR3 DNA, CDR3 protein, D gene, V gene, J gene, clone size. A D gene is named only where the DNA matches it firmly. Clone size appears in some rows only: once, few, many, or a class for an expanded clone.

TGTGCCAGCAGCGGTAGTTTGGGGGAGAACACTGAAGCTTTCTTT	CASSGSLGENTEAFF	.	TRBV9	TRBJ1-1	.
TGTGCCATCAGTGAACATCGGGACGGTAGCTCCTACAATGAGCAGTTCTTC	CAISEHRDGSSYNEQFF	.	TRBV10-3	TRBJ2-1	.
TGTGCCAGCTCACCATTGGGACAGGGGTATTCACCCCTCCACTTT	CASSPLGQGYSPLHF	TRBD1	TRBV18	TRBJ1-6	few
TGTGCCAGCAGCGTAGTTAGCGGGGGGTTCACAGATACGCAGTATTTT	CASSVVSGGFTDTQYF	TRBD2	TRBV9	TRBJ2-3	.
TGTGCCAGCAGCTTGGGGGGGGCCATGAGCTCCTACGAGCAGTACTTC	CASSLGGAMSSYEQYF	.	TRBV5-4	TRBJ2-7	.
TGTGCTAGTGACCCTGGATGGGAGCGGGGCTCCTACGAGCAGTACTTC	CASDPGWERGSYEQYF	TRBD2	TRBV12-5	TRBJ2-7	.
TGTGCCAGCAGTTCTGCCGGGACGGCCATGAACACTGAAGCTTTCTTT	CASSSAGTAMNTEAFF	.	TRBV7-6	TRBJ1-1	few
TGTGCCACCAGCGGAGGGACGGCCACCGGGGAGCTGTTTTTT	CATSGGTATGELFF	.	TRBV15	TRBJ2-2	.
TGTGCCAGCAGCCAAGGACAGGGGGCCAATCAGCCCCAGCATTTT	CASSQGQGANQPQHF	TRBD1	TRBV3-1/TRBV3-2	TRBJ1-5	.
TGTGCCAGCAGCCGATTAGGCTCCTACGAGCAGTACTTC	CASSRLGSYEQYF	.	TRBV5-4	TRBJ2-7	.
TGTGCCAGCAGCTCTCGGGACAGGCCTTCGATGAACACTGAAGCTTTCTTT	CASSSRDRPSMNTEAFF	TRBD1	TRBV5-4	TRBJ1-1	.
TGTGCCACCTTGTCCGGGGAGCTGTTTTTT	CATLSGELFF	.	TRBV19	TRBJ2-2	.
TGTGCCACGTTCCGGCCCCACACAGATACGCAGTATTTT	CATFRPHTDTQYF	.	TRBV28	TRBJ2-3	.
TGTGCCAGCAGTTCGGCACCCAGGTCAGAACTGTTTTTT	CASSSAPRSELFF	.	TRBV27	TRBJ1-4	.